The T cell receptor beta chain described here comes from a study of T cell changes during pregnancy in multiple sclerosis. Profiled with immunoSEQ multiplex PCR; TCRdb holds only in-frame clones, not every one. The sample carries roughly 63,000 clones, 90% recorded once. V was pared by 7 bases and J by 2 bases, with 14 bases between. CDR1 is MNHNY and CDR2 is SVGAGI in the germline V gene (reference sequence). The CDR3 is made up of 14 amino acids. The specimen comprised peripheral blood, sampled in the second trimester of pregnancy. The chain recombines TRBV6-6 with TRBJ1-2, with a possible D match to TRBD1 (5 bases). This TCR was sampled from a female donor in good health, enrolled as a control in a pregnancy study. Written as DNA, the CDR3 is TGTGCCAGCAATCAGGGAATAGTCAACTATGGCTACACCTTC. Its protein product is CASNQGIVNYGYTF.